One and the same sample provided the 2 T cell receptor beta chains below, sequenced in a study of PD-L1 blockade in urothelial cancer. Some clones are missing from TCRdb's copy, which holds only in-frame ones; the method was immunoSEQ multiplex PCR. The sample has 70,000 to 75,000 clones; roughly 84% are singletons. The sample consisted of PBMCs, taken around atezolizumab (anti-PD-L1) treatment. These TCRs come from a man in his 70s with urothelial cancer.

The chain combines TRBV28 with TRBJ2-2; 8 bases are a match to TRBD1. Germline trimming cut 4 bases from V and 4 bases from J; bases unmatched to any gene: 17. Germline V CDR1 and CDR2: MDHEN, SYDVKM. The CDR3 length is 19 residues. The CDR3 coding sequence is TGTGCCAGCAGTTCCCCTCTCGACAGGGGTGAAGAGGGCACCGGGGAGCTGTTTTTT. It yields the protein CASSSPLDRGEEGTGELFF.

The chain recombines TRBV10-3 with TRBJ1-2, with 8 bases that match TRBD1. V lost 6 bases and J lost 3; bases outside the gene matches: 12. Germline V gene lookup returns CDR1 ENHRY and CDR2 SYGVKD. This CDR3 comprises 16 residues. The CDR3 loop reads CAIRDLTGALYYGYTF. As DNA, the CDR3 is TGTGCCATCAGAGACCTGACAGGGGCGCTGTACTATGGCTACACCTTC.